This T cell receptor beta chain was observed in a study of blood T cells in healthy people across ages. Study results and limitations: A strong correlation between TCR beta diversity and naive T cell percentage was seen.

The CDR3 totals 19 residues. Germline V gene data show CDR1 as MGHRA and CDR2 as YSYEKL. With 5 bases removed from V and 0 bases from J, the gap between germline ends came to 25 bases. Primers used in a second PCR of about 6 to 12 cycles were a sample-barcoded 5' primer and a J-beta primer mix. Every cDNA was tagged by a template-switch adaptor with 12 random nucleotides. TCRdb reanalysed the 5' RACE reads using MiXCR and keeps one entry per CDR3 protein. This sample has some 1.4 million distinct CDR3 sequences; about 40% occur once, and the top ten carry roughly 8.2%. This clonotype was counted only a few times. Its antigen is unidentified.

Sequenced input: blood. This TCR was sampled from a woman aged 18-30 years in good health. The chain recombines TRBV4-1 with TRBJ1-1, with D hard to call. DNA for the CDR3: TGCGCCAGCAGCGAAACGGGGTTATCGGTCGGGGAAATGAACACTGAAGCTTTCTTT. It specifies CASSETGLSVGEMNTEAFF.